This T cell receptor (beta chain) was found in a study of identical twins (dated by TCRdb to 2016 to 2017). Regarding the research as a whole: The study deep-sequenced TCR alpha and beta repertoires from monozygotic twins, unrelated adults of various ages and cord blood to test whether fetal clonotypes persist. Replicate twin experiments were performed at different times using different library preparation protocols to rule out contamination.

Libraries were constructed by 5' RACE. Sequenced using an Illumina HiSeq 2000. A universal primer binding site was added through template switching, and the final cDNA carried a unique molecular identifier so that TCR cDNA molecules could be counted accurately. Specific primers in the conserved constant-segment region were used to synthesize first-strand cDNA for the TCR alpha and beta chains. To control for contamination, each cDNA library was double barcoded with a SMART-Mk sample barcode plus Illumina barcodes. TruSeq adapter sequences along with Illumina sample barcodes were introduced in two successive PCR steps. TCR alpha and beta cDNA libraries were sequenced on the Illumina HiSeq platform with custom primers. Under the source paper's analysis protocol: Raw reads were processed with MiGEC to extract unique molecular identifiers, and MiXCR was used to determine CDR3 positions. For each individual, recombination models were inferred using an EM algorithm with the repgenHMM and IGoR tools. The analysis of shared clonotypes was done with the tcR package in R, with sharing normalized by the product of cloneset sizes. To study raw recombination free of thymic and clonal selection effects, out-of-frame nonproductive sequences were analyzed. The public reads were reanalyzed by TCRdb: fastp trimming at Q25, MiXCR alignment, in-frame beta chains only. Rows merge per CDR3 protein into single entries with the most common DNA and genes. These V and J calls originate from TCRdb's pipeline instead of the authors' own analysis. A total of around 530,000 distinct CDR3 sequences appear in this sample, 15% of them only once. The biggest ten clones account for 0.44% of the sample.

Only healthy Caucasian donors were included. The twin cohort consisted of three pairs of female monozygotic twins, all aged roughly 18 to 29 years. Positive isolation kits from Invitrogen were used to isolate CD4+ and CD8+ T cell populations. Only a few counts were recorded for this clonotype. It lacks a known antigen. The sample holds no much larger clone one base away, and base qualities are not on file. From V the trimming removes 4 bases and from J it removes 3 bases, while the gene matches leave 8 bases of the junction unaccounted for. The germline V gene supplies CDR1 SGHVS and CDR2 FNYEAQ. The CDR3 covers 16 residues, taking in both the cysteine and the phenylalanine. The CDR3 DNA has 48 bases and is translated from base 1. Findings and caveats that apply to the study as a whole: Zero-insertion analyses could be partly confounded by invariant T cells such as MAIT and iNKT, though diverse VJ usage argued against such confounding for most clonotypes. Compared with coincidental sharing between unrelated individuals, out-of-frame TCR alpha sequences shared between twins showed an excess of sequences with low generation probability. A weaker excess of twin sharing was found in beta out-of-frame sequences because the signal-to-noise ratio was lowered by fewer shared sequences. Because the same donors could not be followed over many years, the conclusions relied on cross-sectional statistical analysis. Recombination models systematically underestimated out-of-frame TCR alpha sharing in monozygotic twins but agreed with sharing between unrelated individuals. Abundant cord blood beta clonotypes carried fewer insertions; young adult naive repertoires showed a weaker similar trend, while memory repertoires showed none.

The sample also formed part of further work on yellow fever vaccine responses in identical twins. From that second study: According to the authors, in identical twins the way T cells responded to vaccination appeared partly convergent and partly personalized. The study precisely tracked vaccine-responding T cell clones in identical twins.

The chain is assembled from TRBV7-6 and TRBJ2-3; TRBD1 fits 9 bases in the junction. The clonotype was recovered from a young woman in good health. Sequencing was done on a sample of CD4+ T cells sorted from blood. The CDR3 reads as follows: CASSSPGTGITDTQYF. The nucleotides are TGTGCCAGCAGCTCACCCGGGACAGGGATTACAGATACGCAGTATTTT.